This T cell receptor (beta chain) comes out of a study of cytomegalovirus exposure and HLA in healthy donors. Whole-study context: The early release's HLA-typed donors yielded roughly 85 million unique TCRs.

Worth noting for this clone: The antigen remains unidentified.

V trimming: 4 bases; J trimming: 7 bases; junction bases outside the gene matches: 8. The CDR3 is made up of 15 amino acids. The germline V gene has CDR1 SGHNT and CDR2 YYREEE (reference sequence). A multiplex PCR was run with 60 Vbeta primers and 13 Jbeta primers. Assay used: immunoSEQ multiplex PCR; TCRdb lists only in-frame clones, some missing. Of roughly 100,000 clones in the sample, roughly 73% were seen once. Donors had nominal health at sampling but likely had unrecorded immune exposures. Findings and caveats of the study: Among TCR beta chains of equal frequency, HLA-associated ones were more clonally expanded in a later analysis. Reportedly, diagnosis of cytomegalovirus status by the classifier showed high specificity and sensitivity.

This sequence was found in a middle-aged woman in good health and CMV-seropositive. J is TRBJ1-5 and V is TRBV5-4, with TRBD1 identical over 10 bases. Sequences were obtained from PBMCs. In DNA, the CDR3 is TGTGCCAGCAGCGCGGCCGGGACAGGGGACCAGCCCCAGCATTTT. Protein product: CASSAAGTGDQPQHF.